The 14 T cell receptor beta chains below were found in one sample sequenced in a study of shared T cell receptors in the human thymus. Assay used: immunoSEQ multiplex PCR; TCRdb lists only in-frame clones, some missing. The sample shows some 720,000 clones, 85% to 90% of them seen only once. These data were also filed under a second study, of human thymus T cells.

The sequenced sample consisted of thymocytes. Every receptor here comes from a boy less than two years old with a congenital heart defect.

V is TRBV4-3 and J is TRBJ2-2; D is perhaps TRBD2 (5 bases). The V end was cut by 0 bases, the J end by 4 bases, with 18 bases between. This CDR3 region has 18 residues. CDR1 and CDR2 from the germline V gene are LGHNA and YSLEER. The CDR3 nucleotides are TGCGCCAGCAGCCAAGATGTCGAGTGGGAGTGGGGCACCGGGGAGCTGTTTTTT. Translation gives CASSQDVEWEWGTGELFF.

In this sample, this clone turned up once. The chain recombines TRBV12-5 with TRBJ2-7, with 10 bases that match TRBD2. Germline V gene lookup returns CDR1 LGHNT and CDR2 FRNRAP. The V and J ends lost 5 bases and 5 bases, in that order; junction bases with no gene match: 6. This CDR3 contains 14 residues. CDR3 residues: CASGLKGLADEQYF. CDR3 DNA: TGTGCTAGTGGTCTAAAAGGACTAGCGGACGAGCAGTACTTC.

The V call is TRBV13, the J call TRBJ2-5; TRBD2 matches at 8 bases. Germline V gene sequence: CDR1 PRHDT, CDR2 FYEKMQ (reference sequence). Trimming took 4 bases from V and 5 from J; bases not matched to a gene: 15. This CDR3 has 17 amino acids. The CDR3 spells CASSSPMSGSAVETQYF. The CDR3, as DNA: TGTGCCAGCAGCTCCCCGATGAGCGGGAGTGCGGTGGAGACCCAGTACTTC.

CDR3 in amino acids: CASRGRLLAGSKNIQYF. The CDR3 coding sequence is TGTGCCAGCAGGGGAAGATTACTAGCGGGCTCTAAAAACATTCAGTACTTC. The genes are TRBV28 and TRBJ2-4; 9 positions agree with TRBD2. Germline V gene sequence: CDR1 MDHEN, CDR2 SYDVKM. Trimming cost V 6 bases and J 4 bases; bases outside gene matches: 13. CDR3 size: 17 residues.

This sequence joins TRBV15 and TRBJ2-7; D unresolved. This CDR3 contains 17 residues. Trimming removed 3 bases at V and 2 bases at J, with 20 bases between. Germline assignment: CDR1 LNHNV and CDR2 YYDKDF (reference sequence). Written as DNA, the CDR3 is TGTGCCACCAGCAGGGATAAGCGTGGAGCCCCCACCTACGAGCAGTACTTC. Translating it yields CATSRDKRGAPTYEQYF.

This clone has a single count. The J gene is TRBJ2-7, the V gene TRBV29-1; TRBD2 might be the D (5 bases). V dropped 1 base and J dropped 2 bases, with 15 bases sitting between them. Looked up from germline, CDR1 is SQVTM and CDR2 is ANQGSEA. This CDR3 contains 15 residues. This CDR3 is CSVEAIKEATYEQYF. The CDR3 DNA is TGCAGCGTTGAAGCCATCAAGGAGGCGACCTACGAGCAGTACTTC.

The CDR3 here is CASSLRLAGSPAADTQYF. CDR3 DNA sequence: TGTGCCAGCAGTTTAAGGCTAGCGGGAAGCCCTGCGGCAGATACGCAGTATTTT. The rearrangement joins TRBV27 to TRBJ2-3, with 9 positions matching TRBD2. V was clipped by 2 bases and J by 4 bases; unmatched bases: 13. The CDR3 sequence is 18 residues long. The germline V gene encodes CDR1 MNHEY and CDR2 SMNVEV (reference sequence).

The rearrangement joins TRBV4-2 to TRBJ1-2; 9 nucleotides line up with TRBD1. Germline loops: CDR1 LGHNA, CDR2 YNFKEQ. V lost 4 bases, J lost 4 bases, and 7 bases stayed unmatched. This CDR3 is built from 15 residues. CDR3 protein: CASSPRKQGAYGYTF. CDR3 DNA: TGTGCCAGCAGCCCCCGAAAACAGGGGGCCTATGGCTACACCTTC.

This chain links TRBV28 with TRBJ2-5, with TRBD2 as a possible D gene (5 bases). V lost 4 bases, J lost 2 bases, and 23 bases lay in between. Germline V gene lookup returns CDR1 MDHEN and CDR2 SYDVKM. The CDR3 contains 18 residues. CDR3 region: CASSSPPREGPQQETQYF. CDR3 nucleotides: TGTGCCAGCAGTTCCCCCCCCCGTGAGGGCCCCCAGCAAGAGACCCAGTACTTC.

This chain joins TRBV9 and TRBJ2-1; 9 nucleotides align to TRBD2. V dropped 0 bases and J dropped 8; count of bases not matched to a gene: 6. Germline lookup yields CDR1 SGDLS and CDR2 YYNGEE. The CDR3 length is 15 residues. CDR3 in amino acids: CASSVETSGDYEQFF. CDR3 bases: TGTGCCAGCAGCGTAGAGACTAGCGGAGACTATGAGCAGTTCTTC.

This chain links TRBV20-1 with TRBJ1-3; D call uncertain. Germline-derived CDR1 and CDR2 are DFQATT and SNEGSKA (reference sequence). V dropped 6 bases and J dropped 0 bases, with 3 bases sitting between them. This CDR3 is 11 amino acids long. CDR3 loop: CSASSGNTIYF. The CDR3 nucleotides are TGCAGTGCGAGCTCTGGAAACACCATATATTTT.

The chain is built from TRBV5-1 and TRBJ2-3; the match to TRBD2 covers 10 bases. J gave up 14 bases and V 3 bases, and 15 bases lay outside the gene matches. Germline assignment: CDR1 SGHRS and CDR2 YFSETQ. The length of the CDR3 is 15 residues. The CDR3 nucleotides are TGCGCCAGCAGCTCCAAAGGGACTAGCGACAGTTTTGCGTATTTT. This encodes CASSSKGTSDSFAYF.

This clone was seen a few times. The chain links TRBV6-1 to TRBJ2-1; 7 positions agree with TRBD2. Trimming cost V 10 bases and J 5 bases; bases outside gene matches: 14. The CDR3 spans 15 residues. Germline lookup yields CDR1 MNHNS and CDR2 SASEGT. The CDR3 here is CATSPRLAGHNEQFF. Here the CDR3 DNA reads TGTGCCACAAGCCCTCGACTAGCCGGGCACAATGAGCAGTTCTTC.

The table lists this clone with a count of one. The CDR3 coding sequence is TGTGCCACCAGCAGAACATGGGTGTCGGGGACTGCGTCCTACGAGCAGTACTTC. Its protein is CATSRTWVSGTASYEQYF. The V gene is TRBV15, the J gene TRBJ2-7; the D gene is possibly TRBD2 (6 bases). Trimming left V 2 bases short and J 1 base short, with 21 bases between. The V gene's germline CDR1 is LNHNV and CDR2 YYDKDF (reference sequence). CDR3 size: 18 residues.